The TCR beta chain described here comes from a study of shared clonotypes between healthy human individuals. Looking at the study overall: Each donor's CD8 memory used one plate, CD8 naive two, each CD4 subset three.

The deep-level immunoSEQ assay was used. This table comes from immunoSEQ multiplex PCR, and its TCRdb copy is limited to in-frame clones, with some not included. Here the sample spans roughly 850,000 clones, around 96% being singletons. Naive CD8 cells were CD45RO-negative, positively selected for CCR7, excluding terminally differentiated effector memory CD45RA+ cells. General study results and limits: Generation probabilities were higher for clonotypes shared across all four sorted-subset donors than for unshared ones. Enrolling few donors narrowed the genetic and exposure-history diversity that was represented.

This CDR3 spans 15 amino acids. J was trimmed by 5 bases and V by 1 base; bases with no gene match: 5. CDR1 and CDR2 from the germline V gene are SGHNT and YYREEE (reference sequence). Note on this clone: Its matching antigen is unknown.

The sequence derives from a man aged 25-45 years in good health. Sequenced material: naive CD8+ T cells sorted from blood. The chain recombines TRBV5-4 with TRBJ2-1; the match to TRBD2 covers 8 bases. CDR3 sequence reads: CASSLTGGPNNEQFF. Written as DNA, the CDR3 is TGTGCCAGCAGCTTGACGGGAGGGCCCAACAATGAGCAGTTCTTC. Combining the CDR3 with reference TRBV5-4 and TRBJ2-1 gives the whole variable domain ETGVTQSPTHLIKTRGQQVTLRCSSQSGHNTVSWYQQALGQGPQFIFQYYREEENGRGNFPPRFSGLQFPNYSSELNVNALELDDSALYLCASSLTGGPNNEQFFGPGTRLTVL.